This TCR beta chain was sequenced during a study of blood T cell repertoires in COVID-19 (dated by TCRdb to 2018 to 2020). Broadly, across the study: Collaborator samples came from the United States, Italy and Spain and covered acute and convalescent phases of COVID-19. The samples were drawn from the first 160 participants of the ongoing ImmuneRACE study and from 1,254 subjects provided by 6 global collaborators. The dataset comprised deeply sampled blood TCRbeta repertoires from subjects exposed to, actively infected with, or recovered from COVID-19. HLA class I and class II types, where available, came from metadata supplied by the sample provider rather than from assay-based typing. The sample metadata nearly always contained a de-identified subject ID, COVID-19 status, age in years and sex. The prospective study material was composed of cDNA or gDNA derived from T cells, B-cell-depleted T cells, or PBMCs. A freely available public database, intended as a resource for researchers studying the immune response to SARS-CoV-2, is where the repertoires were released. The full study reports these points: Clinical and demographic metadata were provided uncurated, with the amount varying by source and participant.

Of note for this clone: Its antigen remains undetermined. It has no much larger one-base neighbor in the sample; base qualities were not kept.

The CDR3 sequence holds 15 residues, the cysteine and phenylalanine included. The only DNA kept is the CDR3, 45 bases in frame from the first base. CDR1 SGHDT and CDR2 YYEEEE were looked up in the germline V gene. Deletion took 0 bases off V and 3 bases off J, with a span of 12 bases between the germline ends. TCRbeta CDR3 regions were amplified from genomic DNA using the immunoSEQ Assay, a bias-controlled multiplex PCR. For the original study's pipeline: Within the assay, amplification of reference gene primers was used to estimate how many nucleated cells each sample contained. To quantify the absolute abundance of each unique TCRbeta CDR3 rearrangement, sequence reads were collapsed and filtered. Productive Simpson clonality was computed per sample as the square root of Simpson's diversity index over productive rearrangements. TCRdb took over this immuneACCESS table, retaining in-frame rearrangements with V and J assigned. Such tables are incomplete; in checked studies, under half of the missing clones stem from an unresolved V gene, and the remainder is unexplained. V and J calls plus clone size are reproduced from that table; the DNA served to infer D and trimming. The sample contains some 250,000 clones, approximately 83% of them found a single time. The top ten clones comprise around 2.8% of the sample.

Another Seattle source contributed samples from volunteer blood donors who had recovered from COVID-19. Whole blood was collected in K2EDTA tubes by collaborating institutions according to the institutions' own protocols. For TCRbeta analysis, collaborator samples were shipped as frozen whole blood, as isolated PBMCs, or as DNA extracted from either sample type. The rearranged chain carries TRBV5-6 and TRBJ2-5; TRBD1 is a weak D gene call, 5 bases matching. The sequenced material came from peripheral blood. The sequence was obtained from a woman aged 25-40 years who had recovered from COVID-19. The CDR3 protein is CASSLAGQGEETQYF. The base sequence is TGTGCCAGCAGCTTGGCCGGGCAGGGTGAAGAGACCCAGTACTTC.